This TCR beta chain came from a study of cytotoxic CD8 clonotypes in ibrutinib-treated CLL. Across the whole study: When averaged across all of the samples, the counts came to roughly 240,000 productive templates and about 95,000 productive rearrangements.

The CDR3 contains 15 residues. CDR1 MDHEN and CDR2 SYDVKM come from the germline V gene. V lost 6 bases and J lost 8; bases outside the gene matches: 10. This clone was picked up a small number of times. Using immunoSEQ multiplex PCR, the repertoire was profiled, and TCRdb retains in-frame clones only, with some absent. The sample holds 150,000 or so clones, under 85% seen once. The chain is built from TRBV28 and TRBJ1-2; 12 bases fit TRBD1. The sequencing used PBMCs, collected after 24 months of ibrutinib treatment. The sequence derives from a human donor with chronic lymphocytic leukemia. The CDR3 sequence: CASRAPGTGGVGYTF. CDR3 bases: TGTGCCAGCAGGGCACCCGGGACAGGGGGCGTCGGCTACACCTTC.